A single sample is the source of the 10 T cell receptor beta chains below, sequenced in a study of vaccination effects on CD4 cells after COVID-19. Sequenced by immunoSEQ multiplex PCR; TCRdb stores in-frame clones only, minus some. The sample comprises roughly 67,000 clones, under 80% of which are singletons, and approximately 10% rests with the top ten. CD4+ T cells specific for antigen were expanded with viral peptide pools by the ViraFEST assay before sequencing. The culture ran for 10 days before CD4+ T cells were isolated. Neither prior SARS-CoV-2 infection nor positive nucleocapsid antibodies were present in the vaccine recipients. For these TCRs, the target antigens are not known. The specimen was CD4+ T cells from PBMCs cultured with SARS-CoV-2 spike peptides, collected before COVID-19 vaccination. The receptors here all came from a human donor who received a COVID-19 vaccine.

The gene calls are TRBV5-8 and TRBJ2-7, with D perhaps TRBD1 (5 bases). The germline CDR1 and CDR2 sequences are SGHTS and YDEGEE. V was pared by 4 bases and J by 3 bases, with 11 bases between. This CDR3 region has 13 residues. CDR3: CASSRQGNYEQYV. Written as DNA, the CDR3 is TGTGCCAGCAGCCGTCAGGGTAACTACGAGCAGTACGTC.

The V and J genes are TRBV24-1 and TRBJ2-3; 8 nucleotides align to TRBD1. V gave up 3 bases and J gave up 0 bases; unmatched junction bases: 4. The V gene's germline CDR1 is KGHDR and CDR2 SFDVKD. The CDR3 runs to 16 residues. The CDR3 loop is CATSDATGASTDTQYF. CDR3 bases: TGTGCCACCAGTGATGCGACAGGGGCTAGCACAGATACGCAGTATTTT.

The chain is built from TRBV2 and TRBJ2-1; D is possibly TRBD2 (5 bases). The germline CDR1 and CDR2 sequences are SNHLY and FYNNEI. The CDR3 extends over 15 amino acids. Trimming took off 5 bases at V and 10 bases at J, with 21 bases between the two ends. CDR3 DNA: TGTGCCAGCAGTAACCGGGATCTCGGCGAGTCCGAGCAGTTCTTC. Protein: CASSNRDLGESEQFF.

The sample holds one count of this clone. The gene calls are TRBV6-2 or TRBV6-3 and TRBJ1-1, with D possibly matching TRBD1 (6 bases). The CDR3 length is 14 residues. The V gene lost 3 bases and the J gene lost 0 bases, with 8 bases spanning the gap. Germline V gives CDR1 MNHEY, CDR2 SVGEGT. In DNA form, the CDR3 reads TGTGCCAGCAGTTATGGGGACATGAACACTGAAGCTTTCTTT. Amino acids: CASSYGDMNTEAFF.

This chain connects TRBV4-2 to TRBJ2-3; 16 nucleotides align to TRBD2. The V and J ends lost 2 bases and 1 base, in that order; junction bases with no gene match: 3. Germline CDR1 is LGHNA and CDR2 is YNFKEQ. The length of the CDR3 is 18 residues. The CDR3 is CASSQLGTSGGGTDTQYF. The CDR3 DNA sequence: TGTGCCAGCAGCCAACTCGGGACTAGCGGGGGGGGCACAGATACGCAGTATTTT.

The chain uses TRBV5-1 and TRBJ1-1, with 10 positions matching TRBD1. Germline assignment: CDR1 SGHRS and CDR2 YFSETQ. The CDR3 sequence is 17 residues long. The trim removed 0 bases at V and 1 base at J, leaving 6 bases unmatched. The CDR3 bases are TGCGCCAGCAGCTTGGGGGACAGGGGAGGGGGGAACACTGAAGCTTTCTTT. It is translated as CASSLGDRGGGNTEAFF.

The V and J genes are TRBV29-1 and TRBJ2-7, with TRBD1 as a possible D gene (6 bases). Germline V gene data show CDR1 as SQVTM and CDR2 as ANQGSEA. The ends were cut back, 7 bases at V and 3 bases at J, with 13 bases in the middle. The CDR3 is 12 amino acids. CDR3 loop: CSAGTRVYEQYV. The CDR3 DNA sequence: TGCAGCGCTGGGACAAGGGTCTACGAGCAGTACGTC.

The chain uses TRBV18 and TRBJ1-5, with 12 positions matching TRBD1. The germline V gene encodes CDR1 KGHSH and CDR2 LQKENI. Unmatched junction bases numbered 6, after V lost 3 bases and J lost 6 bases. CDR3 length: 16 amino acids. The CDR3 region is CASSPGTGGRSQPQHF. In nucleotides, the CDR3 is TGTGCCAGCTCACCCGGGACAGGGGGCAGGAGTCAGCCCCAGCATTTT.

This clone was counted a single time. The CDR3 DNA is TGCGCCAGCAGTGAGGGGACTCATCCTAGCACAGATACGCAGTATTTT. It codes for CASSEGTHPSTDTQYF. The chain couples TRBV10-1 to TRBJ2-3; D may be TRBD2 (6 bases). Germline-derived CDR1 and CDR2 are WNHNN and SYGVQD (reference sequence). V was trimmed by 2 bases and J by 0 bases, leaving 12 bases between them. The CDR3 sequence is 16 residues long.

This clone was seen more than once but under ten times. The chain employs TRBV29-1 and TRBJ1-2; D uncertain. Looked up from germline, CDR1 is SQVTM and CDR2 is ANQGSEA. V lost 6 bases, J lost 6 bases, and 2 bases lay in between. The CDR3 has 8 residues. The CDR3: CSVDGYTF. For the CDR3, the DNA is TGCAGCGTAGATGGCTACACCTTC.